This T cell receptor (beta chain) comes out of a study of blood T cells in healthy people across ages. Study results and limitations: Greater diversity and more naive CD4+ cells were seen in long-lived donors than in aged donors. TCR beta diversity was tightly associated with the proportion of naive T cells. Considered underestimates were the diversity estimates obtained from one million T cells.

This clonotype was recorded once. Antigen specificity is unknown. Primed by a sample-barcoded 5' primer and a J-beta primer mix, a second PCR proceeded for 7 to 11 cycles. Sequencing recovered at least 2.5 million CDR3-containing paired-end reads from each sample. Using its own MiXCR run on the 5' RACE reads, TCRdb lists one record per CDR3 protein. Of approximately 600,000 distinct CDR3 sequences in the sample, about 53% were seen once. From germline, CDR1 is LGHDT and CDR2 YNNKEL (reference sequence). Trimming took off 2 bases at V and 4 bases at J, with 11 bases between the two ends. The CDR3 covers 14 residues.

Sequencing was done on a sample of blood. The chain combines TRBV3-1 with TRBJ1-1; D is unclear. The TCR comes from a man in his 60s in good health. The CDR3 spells CASSQNEGGTEAFF. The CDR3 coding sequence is TGTGCCAGCAGCCAAAACGAGGGCGGCACTGAAGCTTTCTTT.